The 20 T cell receptor beta chains below were found in one sample sequenced in a study of regulatory T cells in long-lasting Graves disease (dated by TCRdb to the early 2020s). Reading the label with the study, this specimen's time point is: newly diagnosed GD, antithyroid drugs for less than 3 months. RNA was extracted from PBMCs in TRIzol for both TCR sequencing and RNA sequencing. The library was obtained by multiplex PCR. The reads were generated on an Illumina HiSeq 4000. To build TCR beta libraries, CDR3 regions were amplified by Arm-PCR using iRepertoire HTBI primers. The raw public reads went through TCRdb reprocessing: fastp at Q25, MiXCR clone calling, in-frame beta chains kept. Rows with one shared CDR3 protein collapse into an entry with the most common genes and DNA. This sample lists 600,000 to 650,000 distinct CDR3 sequences; about 16% were detected once. About 17% of the sample is in the top ten clones.

A further study also used this sample, focusing on T cells in Graves' hyperthyroidism and ophthalmopathy.

The source was peripheral blood mononuclear cells (PBMCs), collected at new diagnosis, from a patient treated with antithyroid drugs. The origin of the receptors is a woman under 40 with Graves disease. Donor details come from another sample of the same person, matched by shared clones.

This clonotype has ten or more counts. The V call is TRBV2, the J call TRBJ2-5; 7 nucleotides match TRBD1. The CDR3 totals 14 residues. The V and J ends lost 2 bases and 13 bases, in that order; junction bases with no gene match: 13. Germline CDR1 and CDR2: SNHLY and FYNNEI. CDR3 DNA: TGTGCCAGCAGTGAATTTTCGGGGACAGAGTATCGGTACTTC. Its translation is CASSEFSGTEYRYF.

This clonotype was found many times. V is TRBV12-5 and J is TRBJ2-1; TRBD2 aligns across 16 bases. J lost 5 bases, V lost 6 bases, and 10 bases had no gene match. Germline assignment: CDR1 LGHNT and CDR2 FRNRAP. The CDR3 length is 18 residues. Here the CDR3 reads CASGGAGTSGRADNEQFF. The CDR3 DNA reads as TGTGCTAGTGGGGGAGCCGGGACTAGCGGGAGGGCCGACAATGAGCAGTTCTTC.

In this sample, this clonotype turned up once. The chain recombines TRBV19 with TRBJ1-1, with 10 bases fitting TRBD1. J gave up 8 bases and V 6 bases, and 12 bases lay outside the gene matches. Looked up from germline, CDR1 is LNHDA and CDR2 is SQIVND (reference sequence). The CDR3 loop spans 15 amino acids. For the CDR3, the DNA is TGTGCCAGTAGGCAAAGGGGACAGGGGCCGACCGAAGCTTTCTTT. This encodes CASRQRGQGPTEAFF. Using reference TRBV19 and TRBJ1-1 for the parts outside the CDR3, the full variable domain is DGGITQSPKYLFRKEGQNVTLSCEQNLNHDAMYWYRQDPGQGLRLIYYSQIVNDFQKGDIAEGYSVSREKKESFPLTVTSAQKNPTAFYLCASRQRGQGPTEAFFGQGTRLTVV.

This clonotype was counted between two and nine times. The rearrangement joins TRBV5-1 to TRBJ2-1, with 10 positions matching TRBD2. Looked up from germline, CDR1 is SGHRS and CDR2 is YFSETQ. The CDR3 has 15 amino acids. V was pared by 0 bases and J by 9 bases, with 6 bases of the junction left unmatched. The CDR3 reads CASSLGLAGVAEQFF. The CDR3 DNA reads TGCGCCAGCAGCTTGGGGCTAGCGGGAGTCGCTGAGCAGTTCTTC.

As to this clonotype: A much larger clone sits a single nucleotide away, making a read error possible. The rearrangement uses TRBV18 and TRBJ2-1; no reliable D call. The J call may be faulty, since TRBJ2-5 better matches the DNA end. This CDR3 has 14 amino acids. From germline, CDR1 is KGHSH and CDR2 LQKENI. The DNA for the CDR3 is TGTGCCGGCTCACCACCCAACGGAGTTCAGACCCAGTACTTC. Its protein product is CAGSPPNGVQTQYF.

The chain uses TRBV7-9 and TRBJ1-2; no firm D call. Germline V gives CDR1 SEHNR, CDR2 FQNEAQ (reference sequence). V was pared by 5 bases and J by 3 bases, with 13 bases between. This CDR3 spans 14 amino acids. CDR3 loop: CASSLGGLDYGYTF. CDR3 DNA sequence: TGTGCCAGCAGCCTCGGTGGGCTTGACTATGGCTACACCTTC. The complete variable domain, with remaining parts taken from reference TRBV7-9 and TRBJ1-2, reads DTGVSQNPRHKITKRGQNVTFRCDPISEHNRLYWYRQTLGQGPEFLTYFQNEAQLEKSRLLSDRFSAERPKGSFSTLEIQRTEQGDSAMYLCASSLGGLDYGYTFGSGTRLTVV.

This clonotype was detected many times. The rearrangement joins TRBV12-3 or TRBV12-4 to TRBJ2-5, with 12 bases lining up with TRBD2. V dropped 6 bases and J dropped 3; count of bases not matched to a gene: 5. The CDR3 loop spans 15 amino acids. The CDR3 DNA reads TGTGCCAGCAGCCGACGGACTAGCGGGAAAGAGACCCAGTACTTC. It specifies CASSRRTSGKETQYF.

The chain carries TRBV19 and TRBJ2-1; 7 positions match TRBD1. The CDR3 spans 15 residues. J was trimmed by 5 bases and V by 7 bases; bases with no gene match: 11. Germline CDR1 and CDR2: LNHDA and SQIVND (reference sequence). Written as DNA, the CDR3 is TGTGCCAGTACCGTTGACAGGGCGAAAAACAATGAGCAGTTCTTC. As protein: CASTVDRAKNNEQFF.

The chain combines TRBV6-1 with TRBJ1-6; 12 nucleotides agree with TRBD1. The CDR3 is made up of 15 amino acids. CDR1 is MNHNS, CDR2 SASEGT, per germline. With 10 bases clipped from V and 10 bases from J, the junction kept 11 bases outside the gene matches. The CDR3 sequence: CAINRDRGRGSPLHF. The CDR3 nucleotides are TGTGCCATCAACCGGGACAGGGGGCGCGGCTCACCCCTCCACTTT.

This clonotype has only a few counts. This rearrangement joins TRBV27 to TRBJ2-3; 8 nucleotides match TRBD2. V shed 5 bases, J shed 5 bases, and the junction held 6 bases outside the gene matches. In germline, CDR1 is MNHEY, CDR2 SMNVEV (reference sequence). The CDR3 has 14 residues. CDR3 nucleotides: TGTGCCAGCAGTGAGCGGGAGTGGGGAGATACGCAGTATTTT. It specifies CASSEREWGDTQYF.

V is TRBV5-6 and J is TRBJ1-1, with a weak D call TRBD1 (5 bases). The CDR3 is 13 residues long. Germline V gives CDR1 SGHDT, CDR2 YYEEEE. Trimming took off 1 base at V and 4 bases at J, with 8 bases between the two ends. CDR3 amino acids: CASSLRQITEAFF. The DNA of the CDR3 is TGTGCCAGCAGCTTGAGACAGATCACTGAAGCTTTCTTT.

The table lists this clonotype with many counts. V gene TRBV19 combines with J gene TRBJ2-1; TRBD1 matches 7 bases. This CDR3 is built from 16 residues. Losses at the gene ends were 10 bases for V and 0 bases for J; bases not matched to a gene: 12. Germline CDR1 reads LNHDA; CDR2 reads SQIVND (reference sequence). The CDR3 nucleotides are TGTGCCAACAACAATCGGGGACAGTGCTCCTACAATGAGCAGTTCTTC. It is translated as CANNNRGQCSYNEQFF.

This clonotype was recorded at least ten times. CDR3 sequence (DNA): TGTGCCAGCAGCTTCGGACTCCCCATTGAGACCCAGTACTTC. Translating gives CASSFGLPIETQYF. This chain connects TRBV7-2 to TRBJ2-5; weak D call: TRBD2 (5 bases). In germline, CDR1 is SGHTA, CDR2 FQGNSA. This CDR3 has 14 amino acids. Deletions cut 3 bases from V and 5 bases from J, with 13 bases between.

This clonotype was recorded many times. The rearrangement links TRBV20-1 to TRBJ2-7, with a weak D call TRBD2 (6 bases). Germline-derived CDR1 and CDR2 are DFQATT and SNEGSKA (reference sequence). Between the trimmed V and J ends, which lost 0 bases and 0 bases, there was a span of 9 bases. This CDR3 is 14 amino acids long. CDR3 in DNA: TGCAGTGCTAGAGATCTGACTAGCTCCTACGAGCAGTACTTC. It encodes CSARDLTSSYEQYF.

The rearrangement joins TRBV30 to TRBJ1-2, with D maybe TRBD1 (6 bases). CDR3 length: 17 amino acids. The V end was cut by 3 bases, the J end by 4 bases, with 24 bases between. The germline gives CDR1 GTSNPN, CDR2 SVGIG (reference sequence). As DNA, the CDR3 is TGTGCCTGGAGGACTCAGGGGTTTTTTGGGGGGACCTATGGCTACACCTTC. Translating gives CAWRTQGFFGGTYGYTF.

In this sample, this clonotype turned up a few times. The chain carries TRBV3-1 and TRBJ1-1; TRBD1 agrees at 8 bases. The CDR3 has 15 residues. From germline, CDR1 is LGHDT and CDR2 YNNKEL (reference sequence). The V segment lost 4 bases and the J segment 3 bases; nucleotides outside the gene matches: 7. The CDR3 sequence is CASSPRTGKDTEAFF. CDR3 bases: TGTGCCAGCAGCCCCCGGACAGGGAAGGACACTGAAGCTTTCTTT.

This chain joins TRBV19 and TRBJ1-5, with a tentative D call TRBD1 (6 bases). The CDR3 runs 16 residues. Germline lookup yields CDR1 LNHDA and CDR2 SQIVND (reference sequence). Trimming shortened V by 7 bases and J by 3 bases, and 19 bases separated the two germline ends. The CDR3 DNA sequence: TGTGCCAGTAAAGACACCCCAGGGGCTACCAATCAGCCCCAGCATTTT. It yields the protein CASKDTPGATNQPQHF.

This clonotype was observed many times. The genes are TRBV6-1 and TRBJ1-1, with 11 bases aligning to TRBD1. The CDR3 totals 16 residues. V lost 7 bases and J lost 3; bases outside the gene matches: 10. CDR1 and CDR2 (germline): MNHNS, SASEGT. CDR3 nucleotides: TGTGCCAGCACTAACGGACAGGGGGCGTATTACACTGAAGCTTTCTTT. Translating it yields CASTNGQGAYYTEAFF.

This clonotype was observed many times. The chain uses TRBV28 and TRBJ1-1; D gene unclear. V dropped 3 bases and J dropped 2 bases, with 13 bases sitting between them. The CDR3 has 15 amino acids. Germline CDR1 is MDHEN and CDR2 is SYDVKM. The chain's CDR3 is CASSLGRTINTEAFF. CDR3 bases: TGTGCCAGCAGTTTGGGAAGGACCATAAACACTGAAGCTTTCTTT. Using reference TRBV28 and TRBJ1-1 for the parts outside the CDR3, the full variable domain is DVKVTQSSRYLVKRTGEKVFLECVQDMDHENMFWYRQDPGLGLRLIYFSYDVKMKEKGDIPEGYSVSREKKERFSLILESASTNQTSMYLCASSLGRTINTEAFFGQGTRLTVV.

This clonotype has a count of ten or more. V usage is TRBV28 and J usage is TRBJ2-7; TRBD1 is a possible D gene (6 bases). Per germline, CDR1 MDHEN and CDR2 SYDVKM. The V end was cut by 3 bases, the J end by 7 bases, with 16 bases between. The CDR3 totals 14 residues. The CDR3 nucleotides read TGTGCCAGCAGTTTGGGGGCCCCCCTTCGGGAGCAGTACTTC. Its translation: CASSLGAPLREQYF.